Included here is one TCR beta chain sequence, with context. Its antigen is unknown. The data are from a study of shared clonotypes between healthy human individuals. At the level of the study: Each donor's CD8 memory used one plate, CD8 naive two, each CD4 subset three.

V lost 6 bases and J lost 2, with 14 bases in between. CDR1 is SNHLY and CDR2 is FYNNEI in the germline V gene. This CDR3 spans 15 amino acids. Repertoires were generated with immunoSEQ multiplex PCR, while TCRdb's copy carries only in-frame clones and drops some. The sample has 2 million to 2.5 million clones, roughly 90% seen once. The healthy adult donors were HIV-negative and reported no recent acute infections or vaccinations. Broader study findings: Across several donors, naive CD4 shared around 5.3%, naive CD8 more than 3%, memory CD4 2% to 2.5%, memory CD8 about 0.4%.

The specimen was naive CD4+ T cells from PBMCs. Subset specified: CD45RA+ positively selected. The genes are TRBV2 and TRBJ1-3, with D perhaps matching TRBD1 (6 bases). This receptor was taken from a man younger than 35 in good health. Some clones in this sample may be carry-over from other donors' samples. This CDR3 is CASSINTGTGNTIYF. CDR3 coding DNA: TGTGCCAGCAGCATAAATACAGGGACTGGAAACACCATATATTTT.